This TCR beta chain emerged from a study of human thymus T cells. Trimming cost V 2 bases and J 8 bases; bases outside gene matches: 4. From germline, CDR1 is KGHSH and CDR2 LQKENI. The CDR3 has 14 residues. The table came from immunoSEQ multiplex PCR; TCRdb's copy has only in-frame clones and leaves some out. The data show tens of thousands of clones, with 90% to 95% seen just once and approximately 0.032% held by the top ten. Corrective heart surgery yielded the resections from which the thymus tissue came. This clonotype was obtained from a girl under three years old with a congenital heart defect but otherwise immunologically healthy. Specimen: thymus tissue. The chain recombines TRBV18 with TRBJ2-4; 9 positions agree with TRBD1. CDR3 nucleotide sequence: TGTGCCAGCTCACCAGGGACAGGGTACTACATTCAGTACTTC. Its translation is CASSPGTGYYIQYF.